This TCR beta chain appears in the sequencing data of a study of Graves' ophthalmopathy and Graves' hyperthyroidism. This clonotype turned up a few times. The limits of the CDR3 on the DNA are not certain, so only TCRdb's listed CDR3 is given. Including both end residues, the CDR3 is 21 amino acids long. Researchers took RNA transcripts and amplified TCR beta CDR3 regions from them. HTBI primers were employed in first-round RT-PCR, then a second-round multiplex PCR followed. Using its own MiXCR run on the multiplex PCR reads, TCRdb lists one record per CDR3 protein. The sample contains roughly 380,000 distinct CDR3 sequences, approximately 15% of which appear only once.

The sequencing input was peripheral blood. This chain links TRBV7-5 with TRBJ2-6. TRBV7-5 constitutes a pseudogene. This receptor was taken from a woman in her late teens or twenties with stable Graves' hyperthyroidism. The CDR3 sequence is CTSVPASSRQPGNSGANVLTF.